A single sample gave rise to the 23 T cell receptor beta chains below, sequenced in a study of OX40 agonist ivuxolimab in advanced cancers. TCRdb's copy holds only in-frame clones and misses some; the assay was immunoSEQ multiplex PCR. Altogether 73,000 or so clones are present, about 86% being singletons, with the ten largest covering 0.75%. The sequencing used CD4+ or CD8+ T cells sorted from blood, collected in a trial of the OX40 agonist ivuxolimab. The receptors originated from an adult with an advanced solid tumor such as melanoma, head and neck, liver or kidney cancer.

The chain links TRBV7-9 to TRBJ2-5; D might be TRBD1 (5 bases). Between the trimmed V and J ends, which lost 0 bases and 5 bases, there was a span of 13 bases. This CDR3 comprises 15 residues. CDR1 SEHNR and CDR2 FQNEAQ come from the germline V gene (reference sequence). CDR3 sequence reads: CASSLAETVTETQYF. The CDR3 DNA sequence: TGTGCCAGCAGCTTAGCCGAGACAGTAACGGAGACCCAGTACTTC.

The chain couples TRBV18 to TRBJ2-2; no clear D gene. There are 12 residues in the CDR3. Germline values: CDR1 KGHSH, CDR2 LQKENI. Trimming stripped 2 bases from V and 7 bases from J, with 5 bases between. CDR3 nucleotide sequence: TGTGCCAGCTCACCAAGGATCGGGGAGCTGTTTTTT. It encodes CASSPRIGELFF.

The chain links TRBV11-2 to TRBJ2-1; 14 positions match TRBD2. Germline-derived CDR1 and CDR2 are SGHAT and FQNNGV. V lost 5 bases to trimming and J lost 10 bases; unmatched junction nucleotides: 13. The CDR3 length is 17 residues. The DNA for the CDR3 is TGTGCCAGCAGCCGTAGACTAGCGGGAGGGCCCGGTAGGGAGCAGTTCTTC. Encoded protein: CASSRRLAGGPGREQFF.

This chain uses TRBV2 with TRBJ2-7, with TRBD2 matching over 10 bases. This CDR3 has 15 residues. J lost 2 bases, V lost 2 bases, and 3 bases had no gene match. Germline loops: CDR1 SNHLY, CDR2 FYNNEI. The CDR3 region is CASSEWTSGAYEQYF. CDR3 bases: TGTGCCAGCAGTGAATGGACTAGCGGAGCCTACGAGCAGTACTTC.

Only one count was recorded for this clone. The V and J genes are TRBV28 and TRBJ1-5, with 9 bases matching TRBD1. J was trimmed by 7 bases and V by 5 bases; bases with no gene match: 12. Germline V lookup: CDR1 MDHEN, CDR2 SYDVKM. The CDR3 totals 16 residues. For the CDR3, the DNA is TGTGCCAGCAGTCCTTGGGGACAGGGTGTTGGACAGCCCCAGCATTTT. Translating gives CASSPWGQGVGQPQHF.

This clone is a singleton in its sample. V usage is TRBV5-1 and J usage is TRBJ1-1; 10 bases are a match to TRBD1. J gave up 1 base and V 7 bases, and 1 base lay outside the gene matches. Germline CDR1 and CDR2: SGHRS and YFSETQ. CDR3 size: 13 residues. The CDR3: CASRTGGNTEAFF. DNA of the CDR3: TGCGCCAGCCGGACAGGGGGGAACACTGAAGCTTTCTTT.

This clone has a single count. The chain employs TRBV7-6 and TRBJ2-1; TRBD2 agrees at 13 bases. The CDR3 totals 16 residues. Trimming took 5 bases from V and 4 from J; bases not matched to a gene: 5. Germline CDR1 is SGHVS and CDR2 is FNYEAQ. In DNA, the CDR3 is TGTGCCAGCAGCCAACTGACTAGCGGGAGGTACAATGAGCAGTTCTTC. It is translated as CASSQLTSGRYNEQFF.

This rearrangement joins TRBV6-1 to TRBJ1-6; D call uncertain. The CDR3 loop spans 13 amino acids. Germline CDR1 reads MNHNS; CDR2 reads SASEGT. The V and J ends lost 0 bases and 7 bases respectively, with 4 bases between them. In nucleotides, the CDR3 is TGTGCCAGCAGTGAAGCACCCAATTCACCCCTCCACTTT. Amino acid sequence: CASSEAPNSPLHF.

The genes are TRBV18 and TRBJ2-7; the match to TRBD2 covers 8 bases. This CDR3 is 13 amino acids long. Per germline, CDR1 KGHSH and CDR2 LQKENI. V lost 3 bases, J lost 7 bases, and 5 bases stayed unmatched. The CDR3 bases are TGTGCCAGCTCACCCGGGAGGGCGGAAGAGCAGTACTTC. Encoded protein: CASSPGRAEEQYF.

V gene TRBV18 combines with J gene TRBJ2-1, with 7 positions matching TRBD2. The CDR3 totals 15 residues. With V trimmed by 3 bases and J by 5 bases, 7 bases remained unmatched. Germline CDR1 reads KGHSH; CDR2 reads LQKENI. The CDR3 DNA sequence: TGTGCCAGCTCACCGAAGCGGGACGCCCACAATGAGCAGTTCTTC. Translated: CASSPKRDAHNEQFF.

The genes are TRBV5-1 and TRBJ2-4; 12 positions match TRBD1. Unmatched junction bases numbered 8, after V lost 5 bases and J lost 8 bases. Germline CDR1 reads SGHRS; CDR2 reads YFSETQ. This CDR3 has 15 residues. The CDR3 nucleotides are TGCGCCAGCAGACCGGGACAGGGGGCTTGGGACATTCAGTACTTC. As protein: CASRPGQGAWDIQYF.

This chain links TRBV2 with TRBJ2-7; D ambiguous. Trimming removed 1 base at V and 6 bases at J, with 7 bases between. The germline gives CDR1 SNHLY, CDR2 FYNNEI. The CDR3 has 12 amino acids. CDR3 protein: CASSEVPGEQYF. The CDR3, as DNA: TGTGCCAGCAGTGAAGTTCCTGGCGAGCAGTACTTC. The variable domain in full, with the rest retrieved from reference TRBV2 and TRBJ2-7, is EPEVTQTPSHQVTQMGQEVILRCVPISNHLYFYWYRQILGQKVEFLVSFYNNEISEKSEIFDDQFSVERPDGSNFTLKIRSTKLEDSAMYFCASSEVPGEQYFGPGTRLTVT.

This sequence joins TRBV5-1 and TRBJ1-4; D uncertain. CDR3 length equals 15 residues. V dropped 6 bases and J dropped 0 bases, with 12 bases sitting between them. In germline, CDR1 is SGHRS, CDR2 YFSETQ. Here the CDR3 DNA reads TGCGCCAGCAAAAGTACAGCCGCAACTAATGAAAAACTGTTTTTT. Protein: CASKSTAATNEKLFF.

The chain recombines TRBV28 with TRBJ1-1, with 7 bases lining up with TRBD1. The trim removed 8 bases at V and 5 bases at J, leaving 8 bases unmatched. Looked up from germline, CDR1 is MDHEN and CDR2 is SYDVKM. This CDR3 has 13 amino acids. The CDR3 DNA follows: TGTGCCAGCTGTACAGGGGCGAGTACTGAAGCTTTCTTT. Protein sequence: CASCTGASTEAFF.

V and J are TRBV28 and TRBJ2-2; 10 bases match TRBD1. The CDR3 is 14 residues long. The ends lost 6 bases at V and 6 bases at J; junction bases unmatched: 4. Germline values: CDR1 MDHEN, CDR2 SYDVKM. In DNA, the CDR3 is TGTGCCAGCAGGACAGGGGGCAGGTCCGGGGAGCTGTTTTTT. Translated: CASRTGGRSGELFF. The full variable domain, in which reference TRBV28 and TRBJ2-2 provide the parts outside the CDR3, is DVKVTQSSRYLVKRTGEKVFLECVQDMDHENMFWYRQDPGLGLRLIYFSYDVKMKEKGDIPEGYSVSREKKERFSLILESASTNQTSMYLCASRTGGRSGELFFGEGSRLTVL.

In nucleotides, the CDR3 is TGTGCCAGCAGCTCAAGACAGGGGGCGTATGAAAAACTGTTTTTT. This codes for CASSSRQGAYEKLFF. The V call is TRBV7-8, the J call TRBJ1-4, with 10 bases fitting TRBD1. In germline, CDR1 is SGHVS, CDR2 FQNEAQ. This CDR3 contains 15 residues. Trimming took 4 bases from V and 6 from J; bases not matched to a gene: 5.

The rearrangement uses TRBV19 and TRBJ1-2; a possible D gene is TRBD1 (6 bases). CDR1 and CDR2 from the germline V gene are LNHDA and SQIVND (reference sequence). The CDR3 covers 14 residues. V was clipped by 7 bases and J by 8 bases, with 20 bases between them. The CDR3 DNA sequence: TGTGCCAGTACCCAGGGGAGGAATATTCGGGGCTACACCTTC. It encodes CASTQGRNIRGYTF.

In the case of this clone: Other DNA sequences from this sample encode an identical CDR3 as well. The chain is built from TRBV11-3 and TRBJ2-3; D uncertain. With 1 base removed from V and 0 bases from J, the gap between germline ends came to 5 bases. Germline V CDR1 and CDR2: SGHNT, YENEEA. The length of the CDR3 is 14 residues. In DNA, the CDR3 is TGTGCCAGCAGCTTAGCCGCAAGCACAGATACGCAGTATTTT. It specifies CASSLAASTDTQYF.

In DNA, the CDR3 is TGTGCCAGCAGCCGGGGGCGTTGGACGGGCGAGCAGTACTTC. Protein: CASSRGRWTGEQYF. The chain carries TRBV5-8 and TRBJ2-7, with D possibly called TRBD1 or TRBD2 (6 bases each). The CDR3 runs 14 residues. V lost 4 bases and J lost 6, with 17 bases in between. Germline lookup yields CDR1 SGHTS and CDR2 YDEGEE. Looking up the rest from reference TRBV5-8 and TRBJ2-7 gives the full variable domain: EAGVTQSPTHLIKTRGQQATLRCSPISGHTSVYWYQQALGLGLQFLLWYDEGEERNRGNFPPRFSGRQFPNYSSELNVNALELEDSALYLCASSRGRWTGEQYFGPGTRLTVT.

V is TRBV4-1 and J is TRBJ2-5; perhaps TRBD2 as D (6 bases). Looked up from germline, CDR1 is MGHRA and CDR2 is YSYEKL. This CDR3 spans 12 amino acids. V lost 6 bases and J 5 bases, leaving 10 bases between the germline ends. The CDR3: CASRGGPETQYF. CDR3 nucleotide sequence: TGCGCCAGCAGGGGAGGACCTGAGACCCAGTACTTC.

This rearrangement joins TRBV2 to TRBJ2-1; D gene unclear. CDR3 length: 12 residues. V was cut by 3 bases and J by 6 bases, with 6 bases left in between. CDR1 SNHLY and CDR2 FYNNEI come from the germline V gene. The DNA for the CDR3 is TGTGCCAGCAGTGATCATTCCAATGAGCAGTTCTTC. As protein: CASSDHSNEQFF.

The V gene is TRBV7-2, the J gene TRBJ1-5, with D maybe TRBD1 (6 bases). Trimming took off 4 bases at V and 2 bases at J, with 9 bases between the two ends. Germline CDR1 reads SGHTA; CDR2 reads FQGNSA. This CDR3 spans 14 amino acids. The DNA of the CDR3 is TGTGCCAGCAGCTCCCGGACAGGCAATCAGCCCCAGCATTTT. This codes for CASSSRTGNQPQHF.

V gene TRBV4-3 combines with J gene TRBJ2-5; maybe TRBD2 (5 bases). The CDR3 spans 16 residues. V was trimmed by 4 bases and J by 0 bases, leaving 15 bases between them. Germline V gene lookup returns CDR1 LGHNA and CDR2 YSLEER. This chain's CDR3 is CASSRGRGRHQETQYF. The DNA of the CDR3 is TGCGCCAGCAGCCGCGGCCGTGGGAGACACCAAGAGACCCAGTACTTC.